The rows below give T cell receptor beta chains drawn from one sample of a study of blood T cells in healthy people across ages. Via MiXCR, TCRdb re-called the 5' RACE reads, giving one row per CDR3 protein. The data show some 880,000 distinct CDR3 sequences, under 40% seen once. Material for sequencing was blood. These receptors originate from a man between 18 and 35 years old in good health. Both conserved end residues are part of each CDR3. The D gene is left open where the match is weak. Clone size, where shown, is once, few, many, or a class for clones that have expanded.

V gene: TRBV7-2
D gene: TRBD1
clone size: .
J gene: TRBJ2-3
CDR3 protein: CASSLERDRDTQYF
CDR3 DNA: TGTGCCAGCAGCTTAGAGAGGGACAGAGATACGCAGTATTTT

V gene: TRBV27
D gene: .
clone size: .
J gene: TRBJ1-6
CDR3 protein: CASSLGAGPRGSPLHF
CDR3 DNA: TGTGCCAGCAGTTTAGGGGCAGGGCCTCGGGGTTCACCCCTCCACTTT

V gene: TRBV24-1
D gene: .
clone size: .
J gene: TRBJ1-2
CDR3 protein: CATSDPTGSYGYTF
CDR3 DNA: TGTGCCACCAGTGACCCCACAGGGAGTTATGGCTACACCTTC

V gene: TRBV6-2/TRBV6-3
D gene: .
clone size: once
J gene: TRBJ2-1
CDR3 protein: CASSDQGPNEQFF
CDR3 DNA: TGTGCCAGCAGTGACCAGGGACCCAATGAGCAGTTCTTC

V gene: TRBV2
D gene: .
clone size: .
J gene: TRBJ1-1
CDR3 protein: CASSLQQTEAFF
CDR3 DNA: TGTGCCAGCAGTCTACAGCAAACTGAAGCTTTCTTT

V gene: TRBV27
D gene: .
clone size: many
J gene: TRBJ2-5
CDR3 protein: CASSPSLFAQETQYF
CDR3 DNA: TGTGCCAGCAGTCCGAGTTTGTTCGCCCAAGAGACCCAGTACTTC

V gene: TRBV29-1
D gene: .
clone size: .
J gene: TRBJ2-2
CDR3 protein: CSVGETNTGELFF
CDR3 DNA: TGCAGCGTCGGCGAAACGAACACCGGGGAGCTGTTTTTT

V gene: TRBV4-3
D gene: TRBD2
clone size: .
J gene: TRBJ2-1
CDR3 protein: CASSQVLAGEYEQFF
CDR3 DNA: TGCGCCAGCAGCCAAGTACTAGCGGGGGAATATGAGCAGTTCTTC

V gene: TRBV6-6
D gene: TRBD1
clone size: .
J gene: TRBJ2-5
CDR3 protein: CASRKTGGGEAQYF
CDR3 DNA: TGTGCCAGCAGAAAGACAGGGGGAGGAGAGGCCCAGTACTTC

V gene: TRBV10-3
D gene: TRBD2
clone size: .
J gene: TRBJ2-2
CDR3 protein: CAISDPSGGAGELFF
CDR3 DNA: TGTGCCATCAGTGACCCTAGCGGGGGGGCCGGGGAGCTGTTTTTT

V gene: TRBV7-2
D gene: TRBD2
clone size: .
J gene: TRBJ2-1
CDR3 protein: CASSFRAGGRSKEQFF
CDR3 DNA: TGTGCCAGCAGCTTTCGAGCGGGGGGGCGTTCCAAAGAGCAGTTCTTC

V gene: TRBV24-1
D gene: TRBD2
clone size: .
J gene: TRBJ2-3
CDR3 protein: CATSDSSISGGTDTQYF
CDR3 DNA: TGTGCCACCAGTGATTCTTCCATTAGCGGGGGCACAGATACGCAGTATTTT

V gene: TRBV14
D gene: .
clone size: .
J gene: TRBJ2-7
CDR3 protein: CASSQGRIFNDEQYF
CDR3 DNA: TGTGCCAGCAGCCAGGGACGGATTTTTAATGATGAGCAGTACTTC

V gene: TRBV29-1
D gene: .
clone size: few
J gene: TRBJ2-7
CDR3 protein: CSVEDMAGREQYF
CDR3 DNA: TGCAGCGTTGAAGATATGGCAGGGAGGGAGCAGTACTTC

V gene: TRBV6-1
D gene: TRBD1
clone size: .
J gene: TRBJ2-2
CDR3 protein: CASILGTGSFGELFF
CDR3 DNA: TGTGCCAGCATCCTCGGGACAGGCTCATTCGGGGAGCTGTTTTTT

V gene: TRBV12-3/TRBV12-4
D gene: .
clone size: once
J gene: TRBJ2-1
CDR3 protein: CANSQPGNNEQFF
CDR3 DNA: TGTGCCAACAGCCAACCGGGTAACAATGAGCAGTTCTTC

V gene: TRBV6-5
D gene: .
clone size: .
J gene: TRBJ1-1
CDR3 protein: CASSYSYRVTEAFF
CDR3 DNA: TGTGCCAGCAGTTACTCGTACAGGGTGACTGAAGCTTTCTTT